These 28 T cell receptor beta chains were all obtained from the same sample, sequenced in a study of regulatory T cells in long-lasting Graves disease. Arm-PCR of CDR3 regions and iRepertoire HTBI primers were used to build TCR beta libraries. MiXCR, applied by TCRdb to the multiplex PCR reads, yields one record per CDR3 protein. The data contain some 560,000 distinct CDR3 sequences, about 15% of them seen just once; the ten biggest clones take up roughly 25%. Time point defined: newly diagnosed GD, antithyroid drugs for less than 3 months. PBMCs were the source of the RNA used for TCR sequencing. A further study also used this sample, focusing on T cells in Graves' hyperthyroidism and ophthalmopathy.

The starting material was peripheral blood mononuclear cells (PBMCs), obtained at new diagnosis, from a patient treated with antithyroid drugs. The receptors stem from a woman aged 35-65 years with Graves disease.

CDR3 in amino acids: CASSFSGGETEAFF. For the CDR3, the DNA is TGTGCCAGCAGTTTCTCAGGGGGAGAAACTGAAGCTTTCTTT. The rearrangement joins TRBV12-3 or TRBV12-4 to TRBJ1-1, with 7 nucleotides matching TRBD1. The CDR3 extends over 14 amino acids. Unmatched junction bases numbered 6, after V lost 3 bases and J lost 5 bases.

In this sample, this clonotype turned up many times. The J gene is TRBJ2-3, the V gene TRBV4-2; possible D gene TRBD1, 6 bases. CDR3 size: 14 residues. Trimming removed 4 bases from V and 5 bases from J, with 13 bases in between. Germline V gives CDR1 LGHNA, CDR2 YNFKEQ. CDR3 DNA sequence: TGTGCCAGCAGCCCCCAGGGGCTGAAAGATACGCAGTATTTT. As protein: CASSPQGLKDTQYF.

This clonotype was counted a few times. The chain combines TRBV7-2 with TRBJ1-5; D is undetermined. V was cut by 3 bases and J by 0 bases, with 15 bases left in between. Looked up from germline, CDR1 is SGHTA and CDR2 is FQGNSA. The CDR3 is 17 residues long. The chain's CDR3 is CASSLGPVGASNQPQHF. CDR3 DNA: TGTGCCAGCAGCTTGGGCCCGGTCGGTGCTAGCAATCAGCCCCAGCATTTT.

This clonotype has at least ten counts. V and J are TRBV3-1 and TRBJ1-6; D call uncertain. V gave up 1 base and J gave up 9 bases, with 10 bases separating them. This CDR3 is built from 14 residues. Germline loops: CDR1 LGHDT, CDR2 YNNKEL (reference sequence). CDR3 protein: CASSQGGNSSPLHF. For the CDR3, the DNA is TGTGCCAGCAGCCAAGGAGGCAACAGTTCACCCCTCCACTTT.

This clonotype was counted between two and nine times. The chain combines TRBV11-2 with TRBJ1-6; D uncertain. Per germline, CDR1 SGHAT and CDR2 FQNNGV. CDR3 size: 15 residues. V gave up 1 base and J gave up 5 bases, with 9 bases separating them. DNA for the CDR3: TGTGCCAGCAGCTTAGCTGGGCCTAATAATTCACCCCTCCACTTT. Translating it yields CASSLAGPNNSPLHF.

This clonotype was detected ten times or more. The chain is built from TRBV12-3 or TRBV12-4 and TRBJ1-2, with a possible D match to TRBD1 (6 bases). V shed 5 bases and J shed 0 bases, with 10 bases lying between them. The CDR3 runs 14 residues. CDR3 DNA sequence: TGTGCCAGCAGTAGCCAGGGGACTAACTATGGCTACACCTTC. Translated, it gives CASSSQGTNYGYTF.

This clonotype has only a few counts. This chain connects TRBV6-1 to TRBJ1-5; D remains unclear. The V and J ends lost 5 bases and 9 bases respectively, with 17 bases between them. CDR1 and CDR2 (germline): MNHNS, SASEGT. CDR3 length equals 14 residues. The CDR3 bases are TGTGCCAGCAGTCCGGGCCCGGCGCTAGGGCCCCAGCATTTT. Its translation: CASSPGPALGPQHF.

This CDR3 is CSAREGPIGRLPDTF. DNA for the CDR3: TGCAGTGCTAGAGAGGGTCCGATCGGGCGGCTGCCAGATACCTTC. The chain joins TRBV20-1 to TRBJ1-2; unclear D gene. With 0 bases removed from V and 14 bases from J, the gap between germline ends came to 25 bases. This CDR3 has 15 residues. Germline loops: CDR1 DFQATT, CDR2 SNEGSKA (reference sequence).

This clonotype appeared many times. The chain links TRBV7-9 to TRBJ1-2, with TRBD1 matching over 9 bases. This CDR3 spans 12 amino acids. The J segment lost 8 bases and the V segment lost 8 bases, leaving 6 bases of the junction unmatched. Germline V gives CDR1 SEHNR, CDR2 FQNEAQ (reference sequence). CDR3 nucleotides: TGTGCCAGCGCGGGGACAGGGCTCGGCTACACCTTC. Residues: CASAGTGLGYTF.

This clonotype was counted ten times or more. This rearrangement joins TRBV18 to TRBJ1-2; the match to TRBD1 covers 8 bases. Germline V lookup: CDR1 KGHSH, CDR2 LQKENI. V lost 3 bases and J lost 2; bases outside the gene matches: 8. CDR3 length: 16 amino acids. This CDR3 is CASSPAGQGGNYGYTF. The CDR3 DNA is TGTGCCAGCTCACCCGCCGGACAGGGAGGGAACTATGGCTACACCTTC.

Concerning this clonotype: A read error may explain this, as a much larger clone is one base away. The V gene is TRBV12-3 or TRBV12-4, the J gene TRBJ2-4; TRBD2 might be the D (6 bases). The CDR3 has 12 residues. CDR3 in amino acids: CASSLEGFERFF. Here the CDR3 DNA reads TGTGCCAGCAGTTTGGAGGGCTTTGAGCGGTTCTTC.

This clonotype was counted many times. The genes are TRBV7-2 and TRBJ1-1; D is unclear. Germline lookup yields CDR1 SGHTA and CDR2 FQGNSA. V gave up 5 bases and J gave up 2 bases, with 6 bases separating them. This CDR3 region has 12 residues. CDR3 sequence reads: CASSLQNTEAFF. In nucleotides, the CDR3 is TGTGCCAGCAGCCTCCAAAACACTGAAGCTTTCTTT.

This clonotype was detected many times. This chain connects TRBV20-1 to TRBJ2-3, with 9 bases that match TRBD2. The CDR3 totals 13 residues. J lost 1 base, V lost 6 bases, and 2 bases had no gene match. Per the germline V gene, CDR1 is DFQATT and CDR2 is SNEGSKA (reference sequence). Written as DNA, the CDR3 is TGCAGTGCCAGCGGGGGGCGCACAGATACGCAGTATTTT. As protein: CSASGGRTDTQYF.

Ten or more counts support this clonotype. The chain is built from TRBV5-1 and TRBJ1-1; possible D gene TRBD1, 5 bases. Germline CDR1 and CDR2: SGHRS and YFSETQ. The CDR3 consists of 16 residues. V was pared by 1 base and J by 1 base, with 14 bases between. The CDR3 DNA follows: TGCGCCAGCAGCTTGAAAAACGGCGGGGGGAACACTGAAGCTTTCTTT. This encodes CASSLKNGGGNTEAFF.

This clonotype was counted at least ten times. The V and J genes are TRBV2 and TRBJ2-2, with D uncertain. V shed 7 bases and J shed 8 bases, with 8 bases lying between them. The CDR3 has 11 amino acids. The germline gives CDR1 SNHLY, CDR2 FYNNEI. The CDR3 DNA reads as TGTGCCAGCAAAAGGGAAGGGGAGCTGTTTTTT. This gives the protein CASKREGELFF.

This clonotype was picked up a small number of times. V usage is TRBV7-3 and J usage is TRBJ2-1; D is ambiguous. V lost 0 bases and J 12 bases, leaving 12 bases between the germline ends. The CDR3 totals 13 residues. The V gene's germline CDR1 is SGHTA and CDR2 FQGTGA. Written as DNA, the CDR3 is TGTGCCAGCAGCTTAACGGCGGCATTAGGGCAGTTCTTC. This encodes CASSLTAALGQFF.

This clonotype showed up many times. V gene TRBV24-1 combines with J gene TRBJ2-3, with D unclear. CDR3 length: 16 amino acids. Trimming took off 9 bases at V and 0 bases at J, with 18 bases between the two ends. Per the germline V gene, CDR1 is KGHDR and CDR2 is SFDVKD. The CDR3 DNA reads TGTGCCACCCTGTGGGTTCCTGACTCTAGCACAGATACGCAGTATTTT. This translates into CATLWVPDSSTDTQYF.

This clonotype was seen at least ten times. The chain uses TRBV2 and TRBJ1-1; 8 nucleotides match TRBD1. The germline V gene encodes CDR1 SNHLY and CDR2 FYNNEI. This CDR3 has 13 amino acids. With V trimmed by 6 bases and J by 5 bases, 5 bases remained unmatched. Written as DNA, the CDR3 is TGTGCCAGCAGGGACAGGGAGGTGACTGAAGCTTTCTTT. Protein sequence: CASRDREVTEAFF.

This clonotype was detected many times. V is TRBV2 and J is TRBJ2-2, with D perhaps matching TRBD1 or TRBD2 (6 bases each). Trimming left V 2 bases short and J 8 bases short, with 15 bases between. Germline V gene data show CDR1 as SNHLY and CDR2 as FYNNEI. The CDR3 is 15 residues long. This chain's CDR3 is CASSERGVTAGELFF. The CDR3 DNA follows: TGTGCCAGCAGTGAAAGGGGGGTCACGGCAGGGGAGCTGTTTTTT.

This clonotype occurred a few times. In nucleotides, the CDR3 is TGTGCCAGTAGGTCTATCCCCGGGGAGCTGTTTTTT. This sequence encodes CASRSIPGELFF. The J gene is TRBJ2-2, the V gene TRBV19; the D is unclear. CDR1 is LNHDA, CDR2 SQIVND, per germline (reference sequence). Between the trimmed V and J ends, which lost 6 bases and 6 bases, there was a span of 8 bases. The CDR3 consists of 12 residues.

This clonotype was recorded many times. The chain carries TRBV20-1 and TRBJ1-2, with a possible D match to TRBD1 (5 bases). Germline lookup yields CDR1 DFQATT and CDR2 SNEGSKA (reference sequence). The CDR3 has 14 amino acids. V shed 1 base and J shed 1 base, with 10 bases lying between them. The CDR3 DNA sequence: TGCAGTGCTAGAGCCGGAAGGGGTAACTATGGCTACACCTTC. Its translation: CSARAGRGNYGYTF.

This clonotype was observed a handful of times. V is TRBV20-1 and J is TRBJ2-2; D is unclear. Trimming removed 6 bases at V and 1 base at J, with 9 bases between. This CDR3 contains 13 residues. CDR1 and CDR2 (germline): DFQATT, SNEGSKA (reference sequence). The CDR3 nucleotides read TGCAGTGCCGCGGACCTGAACACCGGGGAGCTGTTTTTT. Its protein is CSAADLNTGELFF.

This clonotype was counted between two and nine times. This chain joins TRBV7-6 and TRBJ2-3; 9 nucleotides match TRBD1. The J segment lost 4 bases and the V segment lost 1 base, leaving 6 bases of the junction unmatched. CDR1 and CDR2 from the germline V gene are SGHVS and FNYEAQ. The CDR3 sequence is 16 residues long. The CDR3 loop is CASSLGGTGFADTQYF. In nucleotides, the CDR3 is TGTGCCAGCAGCTTAGGCGGGACAGGGTTTGCAGATACGCAGTATTTT.

The chain combines TRBV7-9 with TRBJ2-1; no clear D. The CDR3 loop spans 15 amino acids. V dropped 2 bases and J dropped 3 bases, with 11 bases sitting between them. Germline V gene lookup returns CDR1 SEHNR and CDR2 FQNEAQ (reference sequence). The CDR3 spells CASSLSPGFYNEQFF. In DNA form, the CDR3 reads TGTGCCAGCAGCTTATCCCCCGGATTCTACAATGAGCAGTTCTTC.

The rearrangement links TRBV9 to TRBJ2-2; no reliable D call. The CDR3 contains 15 residues. The germline CDR1 and CDR2 sequences are SGDLS and YYNGEE. Trimming cost V 4 bases and J 3 bases, with 13 bases left between them. The CDR3, as DNA: TGTGCCAGCAGCCCGGGTGTAGGCTACACCGGGGAGCTGTTTTTT. Protein: CASSPGVGYTGELFF.

This clonotype was seen a handful of times. The V and J genes are TRBV5-1 and TRBJ1-3, with 7 bases that match TRBD1. J was trimmed by 7 bases and V by 4 bases; bases with no gene match: 5. Germline CDR1 and CDR2: SGHRS and YFSETQ. There are 13 residues in the CDR3. CDR3: CASSNTGVNTIYF. The CDR3 DNA sequence: TGCGCCAGCAGCAACACAGGGGTGAACACCATATATTTT. The full variable domain, completed using reference TRBV5-1 and TRBJ1-3, is KAGVTQTPRYLIKTRGQQVTLSCSPISGHRSVSWYQQTPGQGLQFLFEYFSETQRNKGNFPGRFSGRQFSNSRSEMNVSTLELGDSALYLCASSNTGVNTIYFGEGSWLTVV.

This clonotype was seen many times. The V and J genes are TRBV3-1 and TRBJ1-6, with no clear D. Germline-derived CDR1 and CDR2 are LGHDT and YNNKEL (reference sequence). The CDR3 totals 16 residues. V lost 5 bases to trimming and J lost 8 bases, with 19 bases between them. This chain's CDR3 is CASSWKVYRGDSPLHF. As DNA, the CDR3 is TGTGCCAGCAGCTGGAAGGTGTACAGAGGTGATTCACCCCTCCACTTT.

This clonotype has a handful of counts. This chain uses TRBV28 with TRBJ2-5; 9 nucleotides line up with TRBD1. The trim removed 5 bases at V and 1 base at J, leaving 5 bases unmatched. The CDR3 is made up of 15 amino acids. Per the germline V gene, CDR1 is MDHEN and CDR2 is SYDVKM. The CDR3 sequence: CASSIGGQGQETQYF. The CDR3 nucleotides read TGTGCCAGCAGTATCGGGGGACAGGGCCAAGAGACCCAGTACTTC.